Shown below are 22 T cell receptor beta chains from a single sample sequenced in a study of blood T cell repertoires in COVID-19 (dated by TCRdb to between 2020 and 2021). The library was built by means of the immunoSEQ multiplex PCR assay. TCRdb obtained this table from immuneACCESS and retained in-frame rearrangements with V and J assigned. These tables miss some clones; where compared with another copy, unresolved V genes account for less than half of the shortfall, and the remainder is unexplained. Counted in this sample were about 160,000 clones; roughly 88% of them appeared once. The leading ten clones occupy roughly 9.2% of the sample. The specimen sequenced was peripheral blood. Source of these receptors: a woman aged 80 or over with active or convalescent COVID-19.

The V gene is TRBV7-8, the J gene TRBJ2-2, with TRBD2 matching over 13 bases. V gave up 5 bases and J gave up 6 bases; unmatched junction bases: 6. The germline V gene encodes CDR1 SGHVS and CDR2 FQNEAQ. There are 16 residues in the CDR3. In DNA form, the CDR3 reads TGTGCCAGCAGCACCGGGACTAGCGGGGTATCCGGGGAGCTGTTTTTT. Its protein product is CASSTGTSGVSGELFF.

J is TRBJ1-1 and V is TRBV7-3, with D unresolved. Germline values: CDR1 SGHTA, CDR2 FQGTGA. V was cut by 8 bases and J by 4 bases, with 11 bases left in between. CDR3 length: 12 amino acids. The CDR3 protein is CASRGLVTEAFF. The CDR3 nucleotides are TGTGCCAGCCGGGGTTTAGTCACTGAAGCTTTCTTT.

V and J are TRBV2 and TRBJ2-5, with D perhaps matching TRBD2 (5 bases). CDR1 is SNHLY and CDR2 is FYNNEI in the germline V gene. V was clipped by 8 bases and J by 2 bases, with 12 bases between them. CDR3 length: 13 residues. CDR3 loop: CASGSTGQETQYF. CDR3 coding DNA: TGTGCCAGCGGCTCAACGGGACAAGAGACCCAGTACTTC.

This clone occurred a few times. The J gene is TRBJ1-1, the V gene TRBV11-3; 7 nucleotides align to TRBD1. Trimming cost V 5 bases and J 4 bases; bases outside gene matches: 7. The CDR3 covers 14 residues. The V gene's germline CDR1 is SGHNT and CDR2 YENEEA. CDR3 residues: CASSPIDRATEAFF. CDR3 sequence (DNA): TGTGCCAGCAGCCCTATCGACAGGGCCACTGAAGCTTTCTTT.

The chain has TRBV18 and TRBJ1-1; D remains unclear. The V end lost 3 bases, the J end lost 0 bases, and 5 bases lay between the germline ends. Germline lookup yields CDR1 KGHSH and CDR2 LQKENI. This CDR3 region has 13 residues. The CDR3 DNA reads TGTGCCAGCTCACCGATAGTGAACACTGAAGCTTTCTTT. Translation gives CASSPIVNTEAFF.

The rearrangement uses TRBV3-1 (or the pseudogene TRBV3-2) and TRBJ1-4; 12 bases align to TRBD1. This CDR3 is built from 19 residues. Trimming cost V 1 base and J 3 bases; bases outside gene matches: 9. Germline assignment: CDR1 LGHDT and CDR2 YNNKEL (reference sequence). CDR3 nucleotides: TGTGCCAGCAGCCAAGCATTACCGGGACAGGGGGCCCCTAATGAAAAACTGTTTTTT. Its translation is CASSQALPGQGAPNEKLFF.

This clone has a handful of counts. The chain joins TRBV15 to TRBJ1-1, with D possibly TRBD1 on 5 matching bases. This CDR3 is 14 amino acids long. The V and J ends lost 5 bases and 1 base respectively, with 11 bases between them. Germline loops: CDR1 LNHNV, CDR2 YYDKDF (reference sequence). The CDR3 region has the DNA TGTGCCACCAGCTGGTCACAGGCGAACACTGAAGCTTTCTTT. As protein: CATSWSQANTEAFF.

This clone has more than one count but fewer than ten. The chain links TRBV2 to TRBJ1-5; 7 bases are shared with TRBD1. Germline V gene sequence: CDR1 SNHLY, CDR2 FYNNEI. The CDR3 extends over 14 amino acids. V shed 6 bases and J 2 bases; nucleotides not matched to a gene: 4. The CDR3 DNA reads as TGTGCCAGCAGCGTCGACAGGGGCAATCAGCCCCAGCATTTT. Encoded protein: CASSVDRGNQPQHF.

This chain connects TRBV19 to TRBJ2-2; no definite D call. V lost 3 bases to trimming and J lost 1 base, with 6 bases between them. This CDR3 comprises 14 residues. Germline V gene sequence: CDR1 LNHDA, CDR2 SQIVND (reference sequence). The CDR3 loop reads CASSMPRNTGELFF. The CDR3 DNA follows: TGTGCCAGTAGTATGCCGCGGAACACCGGGGAGCTGTTTTTT.

V is TRBV7-2 and J is TRBJ1-1; D may be TRBD1 (6 bases). In germline, CDR1 is SGHTA, CDR2 FQGNSA. This CDR3 has 15 residues. The ends were cut back, 5 bases at V and 11 bases at J, with 24 bases in the middle. The CDR3 nucleotides are TGTGCCAGCAGCAAAATTAACCTTGGACAGCCTGCGGCTTTCTTT. Protein: CASSKINLGQPAAFF.

The rearrangement uses TRBV3-1 (or the pseudogene TRBV3-2) and TRBJ1-2; no definite D call. The germline V gene encodes CDR1 LGHDT and CDR2 YNNKEL (reference sequence). The V end lost 3 bases, the J end lost 4 bases, and 6 bases lay between the germline ends. The CDR3 length is 12 residues. CDR3 protein: CASSQTVYGYTF. CDR3 nucleotides: TGTGCCAGCAGCCAGACTGTCTATGGCTACACCTTC.

This chain joins TRBV5-1 and TRBJ2-2; D may be TRBD2 (5 bases). With 6 bases removed from V and 6 bases from J, the gap between germline ends came to 9 bases. Germline V gene sequence: CDR1 SGHRS, CDR2 YFSETQ. The CDR3 spans 12 residues. Here the CDR3 reads CASTAEAGELFF. CDR3 bases: TGCGCCAGCACAGCGGAGGCCGGGGAGCTGTTTTTT. Supplemented by reference TRBV5-1 and TRBJ2-2, the full variable domain reads KAGVTQTPRYLIKTRGQQVTLSCSPISGHRSVSWYQQTPGQGLQFLFEYFSETQRNKGNFPGRFSGRQFSNSRSEMNVSTLELGDSALYLCASTAEAGELFFGEGSRLTVL.

The chain has TRBV2 and TRBJ2-1; 9 positions match TRBD1. Germline CDR1 reads SNHLY; CDR2 reads FYNNEI. The V gene end was trimmed by 6 bases and the J gene end by 1 base; junction bases not matched to a gene: 10. CDR3 length equals 17 residues. The CDR3 DNA sequence: TGTGCCAGCAGCGACGACAGGGGGAGGATATCCTACAATGAGCAGTTCTTC. Encoded protein: CASSDDRGRISYNEQFF.

V is TRBV10-3 and J is TRBJ2-5, with TRBD1 matching 11 bases. The V gene end was trimmed by 8 bases and the J gene end by 6 bases; junction bases not matched to a gene: 5. CDR1 is ENHRY and CDR2 is SYGVKD in the germline V gene. This CDR3 has 13 amino acids. The CDR3 coding sequence is TGTGCCATCTCTGGGACAGGGGGAAAGACCCAGTACTTC. The encoded protein is CAISGTGGKTQYF.

The V and J genes are TRBV5-6 and TRBJ1-2; TRBD1 agrees at 9 bases. CDR1 and CDR2 from the germline V gene are SGHDT and YYEEEE. The V gene end was trimmed by 6 bases and the J gene end by 6 bases; junction bases not matched to a gene: 9. CDR3 length: 14 residues. CDR3 sequence: CASIQQGAWDGYTF. CDR3 DNA: TGTGCCAGCATCCAACAGGGGGCGTGGGATGGCTACACCTTC.

The CDR3 DNA reads as TGTGCCAGCAGCCCCGACCCAGGGTCATTAAGGCCCCAGCATTTT. As protein: CASSPDPGSLRPQHF. This chain uses TRBV9 with TRBJ1-5; D might be TRBD1 (5 bases). Germline V gene sequence: CDR1 SGDLS, CDR2 YYNGEE. This CDR3 is 15 amino acids long. V was trimmed by 4 bases and J by 9 bases, leaving 20 bases between them.

The chain has TRBV12-3 or TRBV12-4 and TRBJ1-2, with 7 bases that match TRBD1. Germline trimming cut 6 bases from V and 8 bases from J; bases unmatched to any gene: 9. The CDR3 spans 13 residues. CDR3 residues: CASRPLTGHGYTF. The DNA for the CDR3 is TGTGCCAGCAGACCGCTGACAGGGCACGGCTACACCTTC.

This chain connects TRBV19 to TRBJ1-4; 12 bases are shared with TRBD1. This CDR3 contains 15 residues. V gave up 6 bases and J gave up 2 bases; unmatched junction bases: 1. Per the germline V gene, CDR1 is LNHDA and CDR2 is SQIVND (reference sequence). CDR3 in DNA: TGTGCCAGTAGGGGACAGGGGGCGACTAATGAAAAACTGTTTTTT. Protein sequence: CASRGQGATNEKLFF. The full variable domain, rest sourced from reference TRBV19 and TRBJ1-4, is DGGITQSPKYLFRKEGQNVTLSCEQNLNHDAMYWYRQDPGQGLRLIYYSQIVNDFQKGDIAEGYSVSREKKESFPLTVTSAQKNPTAFYLCASRGQGATNEKLFFGSGTQLSVL.

The chain has TRBV5-1 and TRBJ1-1; TRBD1 matches at 7 bases. The germline V gene encodes CDR1 SGHRS and CDR2 YFSETQ. The CDR3 contains 15 residues. V lost 0 bases, J lost 5 bases, and 7 bases stayed unmatched. CDR3 region: CASSLGQGMGTEAFF. CDR3 DNA sequence: TGCGCCAGCAGCTTGGGACAGGGTATGGGGACTGAAGCTTTCTTT.

This clone was counted between two and nine times. This rearrangement joins TRBV18 to TRBJ2-2; D is undetermined. V lost 0 bases and J 6 bases, leaving 2 bases between the germline ends. Germline V gives CDR1 KGHSH, CDR2 LQKENI. The CDR3 is 12 amino acids. The CDR3, as DNA: TGTGCCAGCTCACCACCCGCCGGGGAGCTGTTTTTT. Encoded protein: CASSPPAGELFF.

This rearrangement joins TRBV7-2 to TRBJ2-2; D may be TRBD1 (5 bases). Germline-derived CDR1 and CDR2 are SGHTA and FQGNSA. This CDR3 comprises 14 residues. Between the trimmed V and J ends, which lost 5 bases and 9 bases, there was a span of 16 bases. The CDR3 DNA follows: TGTGCCAGCAGCACCAGACAGTTATCTAGGGAGCTGTTTTTT. It codes for CASSTRQLSRELFF.

The chain joins TRBV5-1 to TRBJ2-5; 7 positions match TRBD2. The CDR3 covers 15 residues. CDR1 is SGHRS and CDR2 is YFSETQ in the germline V gene. V was clipped by 3 bases and J by 5 bases; unmatched bases: 10. The CDR3 DNA follows: TGCGCCAGCAGCTGGGGAGGGTCGGGGGAGGAGACCCAGTACTTC. Residues: CASSWGGSGEETQYF.